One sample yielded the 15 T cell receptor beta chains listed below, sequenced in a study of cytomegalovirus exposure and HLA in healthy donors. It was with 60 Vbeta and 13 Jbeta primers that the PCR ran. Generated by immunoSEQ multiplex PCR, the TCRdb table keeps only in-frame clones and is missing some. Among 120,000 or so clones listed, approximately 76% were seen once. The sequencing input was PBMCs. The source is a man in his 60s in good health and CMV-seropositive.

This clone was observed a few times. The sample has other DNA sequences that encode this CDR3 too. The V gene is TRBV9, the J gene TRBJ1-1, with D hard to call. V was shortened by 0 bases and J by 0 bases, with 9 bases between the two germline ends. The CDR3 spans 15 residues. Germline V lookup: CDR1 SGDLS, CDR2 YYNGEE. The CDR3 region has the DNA TGTGCCAGCAGCGTAGGAGGGTTTATGAACACTGAAGCTTTCTTT. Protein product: CASSVGGFMNTEAFF.

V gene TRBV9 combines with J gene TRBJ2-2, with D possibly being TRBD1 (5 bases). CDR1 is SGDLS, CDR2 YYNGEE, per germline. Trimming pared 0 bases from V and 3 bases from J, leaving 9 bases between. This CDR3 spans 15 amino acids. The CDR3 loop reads CASSVAGIDTGELFF. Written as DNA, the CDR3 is TGTGCCAGCAGCGTAGCAGGGATTGACACCGGGGAGCTGTTTTTT.

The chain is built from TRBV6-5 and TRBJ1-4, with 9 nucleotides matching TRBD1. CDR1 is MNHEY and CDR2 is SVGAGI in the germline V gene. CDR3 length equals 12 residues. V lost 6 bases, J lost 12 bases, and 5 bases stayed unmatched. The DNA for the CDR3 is TGTGCCAGCAGAGGGACAGGGAGAGAACTGTTTTTT. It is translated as CASRGTGRELFF.

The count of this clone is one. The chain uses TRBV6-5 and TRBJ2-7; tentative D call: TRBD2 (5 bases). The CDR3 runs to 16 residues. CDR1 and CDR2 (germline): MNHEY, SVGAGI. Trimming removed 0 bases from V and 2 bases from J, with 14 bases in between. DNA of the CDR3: TGTGCCAGCAGTTACTCGACCGGGATCCACCCCTACGAGCAGTACTTC. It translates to CASSYSTGIHPYEQYF.

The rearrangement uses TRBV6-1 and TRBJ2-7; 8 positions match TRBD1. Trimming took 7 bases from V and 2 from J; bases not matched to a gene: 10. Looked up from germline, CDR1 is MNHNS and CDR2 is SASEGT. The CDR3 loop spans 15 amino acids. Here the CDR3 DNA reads TGTGCCAGCAACTTACTAGGGACAGGACCCTACGAGCAGTACTTC. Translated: CASNLLGTGPYEQYF.

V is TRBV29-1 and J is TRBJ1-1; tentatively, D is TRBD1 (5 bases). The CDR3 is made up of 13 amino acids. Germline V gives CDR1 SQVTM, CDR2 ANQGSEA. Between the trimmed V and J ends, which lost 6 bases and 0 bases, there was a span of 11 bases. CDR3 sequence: CSVRQRMNTEAFF. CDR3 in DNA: TGCAGCGTCCGACAGCGCATGAACACTGAAGCTTTCTTT. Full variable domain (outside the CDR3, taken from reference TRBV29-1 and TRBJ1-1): SAVISQKPSRDICQRGTSLTIQCQVDSQVTMMFWYRQQPGQSLTLIATANQGSEATYESGFVIDKFPISRPNLTFSTLTVSNMSPEDSSIYLCSVRQRMNTEAFFGQGTRLTVV.

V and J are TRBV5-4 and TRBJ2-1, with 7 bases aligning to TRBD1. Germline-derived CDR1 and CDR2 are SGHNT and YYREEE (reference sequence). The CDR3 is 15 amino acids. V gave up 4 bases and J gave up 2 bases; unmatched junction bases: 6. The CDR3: CASSRTGLAYNEQFF. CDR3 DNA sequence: TGTGCCAGCAGCCGGACAGGCCTGGCCTACAATGAGCAGTTCTTC.

The CDR3 coding sequence is TGCGCCAGCAGCAGAGGGGACACAACTAATGAAAAACTGTTTTTT. The encoded protein is CASSRGDTTNEKLFF. The rearrangement joins TRBV5-1 to TRBJ1-4, with D maybe TRBD1 (6 bases). The V end lost 4 bases, the J end lost 0 bases, and 10 bases lay between the germline ends. The V gene's germline CDR1 is SGHRS and CDR2 YFSETQ. The CDR3 consists of 15 residues.

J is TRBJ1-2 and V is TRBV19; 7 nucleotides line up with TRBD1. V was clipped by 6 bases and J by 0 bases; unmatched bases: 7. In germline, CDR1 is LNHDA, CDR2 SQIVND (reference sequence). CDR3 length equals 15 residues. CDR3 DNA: TGTGCCAGTAGGCGAAGTGGGACAGCTAACTATGGCTACACCTTC. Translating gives CASRRSGTANYGYTF.

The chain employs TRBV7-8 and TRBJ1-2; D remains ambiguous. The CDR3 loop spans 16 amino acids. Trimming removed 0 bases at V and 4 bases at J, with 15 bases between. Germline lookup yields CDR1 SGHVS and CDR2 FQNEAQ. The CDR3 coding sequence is TGTGCCAGCAGCTTAGCGCTAGGCGGAGACCTCTATGGCTACACCTTC. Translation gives CASSLALGGDLYGYTF.

For the CDR3, the DNA is TGTGCCAGCAGCCCCCCCCGGGCTAGCGGGCGATACGAGCAGTACTTC. It encodes CASSPPRASGRYEQYF. The rearrangement joins TRBV7-6 to TRBJ2-7; TRBD2 matches at 8 bases. Germline assignment: CDR1 SGHVS and CDR2 FNYEAQ. The CDR3 is 16 residues long. The ends lost 5 bases at V and 4 bases at J; junction bases unmatched: 13.

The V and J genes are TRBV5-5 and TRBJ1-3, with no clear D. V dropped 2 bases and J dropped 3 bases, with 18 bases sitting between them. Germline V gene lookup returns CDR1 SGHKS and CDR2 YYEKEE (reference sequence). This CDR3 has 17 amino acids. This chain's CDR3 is CASSFFNGERYGNTIYF. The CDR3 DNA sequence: TGTGCCAGCAGCTTTTTTAACGGCGAGAGGTATGGAAACACCATATATTTT.

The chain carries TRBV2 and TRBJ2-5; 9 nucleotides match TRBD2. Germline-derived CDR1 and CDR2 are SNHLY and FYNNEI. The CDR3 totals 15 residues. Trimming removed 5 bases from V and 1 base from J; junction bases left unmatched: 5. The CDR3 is CASSPQRGAQETQYF. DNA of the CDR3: TGTGCCAGCAGTCCCCAGCGGGGGGCCCAAGAGACCCAGTACTTC.

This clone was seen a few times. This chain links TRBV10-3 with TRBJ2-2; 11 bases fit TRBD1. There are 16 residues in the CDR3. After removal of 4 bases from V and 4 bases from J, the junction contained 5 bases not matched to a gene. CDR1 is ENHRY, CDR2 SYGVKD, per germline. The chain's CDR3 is CAISGGQGAVTGELFF. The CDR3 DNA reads TGTGCCATCAGTGGAGGACAGGGGGCGGTCACCGGGGAGCTGTTTTTT.

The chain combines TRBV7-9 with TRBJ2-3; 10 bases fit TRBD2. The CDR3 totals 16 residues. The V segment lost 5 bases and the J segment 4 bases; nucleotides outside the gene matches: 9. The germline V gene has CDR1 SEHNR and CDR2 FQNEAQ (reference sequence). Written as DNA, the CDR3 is TGTGCCAGCAGCCCTAGGCTAGCGGGAGAGTCAGATACGCAGTATTTT. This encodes CASSPRLAGESDTQYF.